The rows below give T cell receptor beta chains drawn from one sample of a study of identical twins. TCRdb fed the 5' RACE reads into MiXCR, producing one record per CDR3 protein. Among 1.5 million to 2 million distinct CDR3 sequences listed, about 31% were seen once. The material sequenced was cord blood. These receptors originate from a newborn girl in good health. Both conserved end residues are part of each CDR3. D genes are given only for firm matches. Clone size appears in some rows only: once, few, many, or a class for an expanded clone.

CDR3: CASSIVRSTQETQYF; DNA: TGTGCCAGTAGTATAGTCCGGAGTACTCAAGAGACCCAGTACTTC; J: TRBJ2-5; V: TRBV19; D: NA; size: NA
CDR3: CSATSLAGVGDTQYF; DNA: TGCAGTGCTACGTCACTAGCGGGAGTGGGAGATACGCAGTATTTT; J: TRBJ2-3; V: TRBV20-1; D: TRBD2; size: NA
CDR3: CSARVGGLNEQYF; DNA: TGCAGTGCTAGGGTCGGGGGGCTGAACGAGCAGTACTTC; J: TRBJ2-7; V: TRBV20-1; D: NA; size: few
CDR3: CASSLSSGWNEQFF; DNA: TGCGCCAGCAGCTTGAGTAGCGGGTGGAATGAGCAGTTCTTC; J: TRBJ2-1; V: TRBV5-1; D: TRBD2; size: NA
CDR3: CASSFGTDTYEQYF; DNA: TGTGCCAGCAGTTTTGGGACCGATACCTACGAGCAGTACTTC; J: TRBJ2-7; V: TRBV12-3/TRBV12-4; D: NA; size: NA
CDR3: CASSLGTTGQAYGYTF; DNA: TGCGCCAGCAGCTTGGGAACGACAGGGCAGGCCTATGGCTACACCTTC; J: TRBJ1-2; V: TRBV5-1; D: TRBD1; size: NA
CDR3: CASSFRAGTNTGELFF; DNA: TGTGCCAGCAGTTTTCGAGCAGGGACGAACACCGGGGAGCTGTTTTTT; J: TRBJ2-2; V: TRBV27; D: NA; size: NA
CDR3: CSARSWTETSYEQYF; DNA: TGCAGTGCTAGATCTTGGACAGAGACTTCCTACGAGCAGTACTTC; J: TRBJ2-7; V: TRBV20-1; D: NA; size: few
CDR3: CSARDRGTGETQYF; DNA: TGCAGTGCTAGAGATAGGGGGACAGGGGAGACCCAGTACTTC; J: TRBJ2-5; V: TRBV20-1; D: TRBD1; size: NA
CDR3: CASSPEDRGTYEQYF; DNA: TGTGCCAGCAGCCCCGAGGACAGGGGTACCTACGAGCAGTACTTC; J: TRBJ2-7; V: TRBV3-1; D: TRBD1; size: NA
CDR3: CASSSPMSGTDTQYF; DNA: TGTGCCAGCAGTTCCCCAATGAGTGGCACAGATACGCAGTATTTT; J: TRBJ2-3; V: TRBV27; D: NA; size: NA
CDR3: CSARDWAGLAPLVEQFF; DNA: TGCAGTGCTAGAGATTGGGCCGGACTAGCGCCGCTAGTTGAGCAGTTCTTC; J: TRBJ2-1; V: TRBV20-1; D: TRBD2; size: once
CDR3: CASSLGGRRATDTQYF; DNA: TGTGCCAGCAGCTTAGGTGGGAGAAGGGCCACAGATACGCAGTATTTT; J: TRBJ2-3; V: TRBV7-9; D: NA; size: NA
CDR3: CASSLHQTDTQYF; DNA: TGTGCCAGCAGCCTTCACCAAACAGATACGCAGTATTTT; J: TRBJ2-3; V: TRBV3-1; D: NA; size: NA
CDR3: CASSTRDRPNADYEQYF; DNA: TGTGCCAGCAGTACCCGGGACAGGCCAAATGCAGACTACGAGCAGTACTTC; J: TRBJ2-7; V: TRBV28; D: TRBD1; size: NA
CDR3: CASSDSGANYNEQYF; DNA: TGCGCCAGCAGCGATTCGGGAGCGAACTACAATGAGCAGTACTTC; J: TRBJ2-5; V: TRBV4-1; D: NA; size: NA
CDR3: CASSQGYYGYTF; DNA: TGTGCCAGCAGCCAAGGTTACTATGGCTACACCTTC; J: TRBJ1-2; V: TRBV14; D: NA; size: many
CDR3: CASSSRAGGIYEQYF; DNA: TGTGCCAGCAGTAGCAGAGCGGGAGGTATCTACGAGCAGTACTTC; J: TRBJ2-7; V: TRBV27; D: TRBD2; size: few
CDR3: CSAGTGTSGYNEQFF; DNA: TGCAGTGCTGGAACCGGGACTAGCGGTTACAATGAGCAGTTCTTC; J: TRBJ2-1; V: TRBV20-1; D: TRBD2; size: many
CDR3: CASTLVGTGGYGYTF; DNA: TGTGCCAGCACCCTTGTAGGGACAGGGGGTTATGGCTACACCTTC; J: TRBJ1-2; V: TRBV27; D: TRBD1; size: few
CDR3: CASSVDGYYEQYF; DNA: TGTGCCAGCAGTGTGGACGGATACTACGAGCAGTACTTC; J: TRBJ2-7; V: TRBV6-5; D: NA; size: NA
CDR3: CASSSTILAGTQETQYF; DNA: TGTGCCAGCAGCTCTACAATTTTAGCGGGGACGCAAGAGACCCAGTACTTC; J: TRBJ2-5; V: TRBV13; D: TRBD2; size: few
CDR3: CAGSQVRGRSDTQYF; DNA: TGTGCCGGCAGCCAAGTTCGGGGGCGTTCAGATACGCAGTATTTT; J: TRBJ2-3; V: TRBV14; D: NA; size: few
CDR3: CATSDPLAYNLGHEQFF; DNA: TGTGCCACCAGTGATCCGTTAGCGTACAACCTAGGTCATGAGCAGTTCTTC; J: TRBJ2-1; V: TRBV24-1; D: NA; size: NA
CDR3: CASSYSYGEDEQYF; DNA: TGTGCCAGCAGTTACTCGTACGGGGAGGACGAGCAGTACTTC; J: TRBJ2-7; V: TRBV6-2/TRBV6-3; D: NA; size: NA
CDR3: CASSLRQGYGCTF; DNA: TGTGCCAGCAGTTTAAGACAGGGATATGGCTGCACCTTC; J: TRBJ1-2; V: TRBV27; D: TRBD1; size: NA
CDR3: CSARDPGTGFEQFF; DNA: TGCAGTGCTAGAGATCCCGGGACAGGGTTTGAGCAGTTCTTC; J: TRBJ2-1; V: TRBV20-1; D: TRBD1; size: NA
CDR3: CSARDSGRAYNEQFF; DNA: TGCAGTGCTAGAGATAGCGGGAGGGCCTACAATGAGCAGTTCTTC; J: TRBJ2-1; V: TRBV20-1; D: TRBD2; size: many
CDR3: CASSERVDEKLFF; DNA: TGCGCCAGCAGTGAGAGGGTGGATGAAAAACTGTTTTTT; J: TRBJ1-4; V: TRBV10-1; D: NA; size: NA
CDR3: CAIRDRGAYEQYF; DNA: TGTGCCATTCGTGACAGGGGTGCCTACGAGCAGTACTTC; J: TRBJ2-7; V: TRBV10-3; D: TRBD1; size: few
CDR3: CASSLGRGQNTEAFF; DNA: TGTGCCAGCAGCTTGGGACGGGGGCAGAACACTGAAGCTTTCTTT; J: TRBJ1-1; V: TRBV5-4; D: NA; size: NA
CDR3: CSTSIYNEQFF; DNA: TGTTCCACATCGATCTACAATGAGCAGTTCTTC; J: TRBJ2-1; V: TRBV7-2; D: NA; size: few
CDR3: CNAPENYGYTF; DNA: TGCAATGCTCCTGAGAACTATGGCTACACCTTC; J: TRBJ1-2; V: TRBV20-1; D: NA; size: NA
CDR3: CASSSWTGSSTDTQYF; DNA: TGTGCCAGCAGCTCTTGGACAGGCTCTAGCACAGATACGCAGTATTTT; J: TRBJ2-3; V: TRBV7-9; D: TRBD1; size: NA
CDR3: CSAIRGGTTDTQYF; DNA: TGCAGTGCTATTAGGGGGGGCACCACAGATACGCAGTATTTT; J: TRBJ2-3; V: TRBV20-1; D: NA; size: few
CDR3: CASRQTGTGEETQYF; DNA: TGTGCCAGCAGACAGACCGGGACAGGGGAGGAGACCCAGTACTTC; J: TRBJ2-5; V: TRBV12-3/TRBV12-4; D: TRBD1; size: NA
CDR3: CASSEVASGTYFYEQYF; DNA: TGTGCCAGCAGTGAGGTAGCTAGCGGGACTTATTTCTACGAGCAGTACTTC; J: TRBJ2-7; V: TRBV2; D: TRBD2; size: NA
CDR3: CASSASWSANVLTF; DNA: TGTGCCAGCAGTGCGTCTTGGTCGGCCAACGTCCTGACTTTC; J: TRBJ2-6; V: TRBV25-1; D: NA; size: NA
CDR3: CASSPIRTVKETQYF; DNA: TGTGCCAGCAGCCCTATACGGACTGTAAAAGAGACCCAGTACTTC; J: TRBJ2-5; V: TRBV14; D: NA; size: NA
CDR3: CASSYYLGQFF; DNA: TGTGCCAGCAGTTACTATCTGGGGCAGTTCTTC; J: TRBJ2-1; V: TRBV6-2/TRBV6-3; D: NA; size: few
CDR3: CASCQTGPDGYTF; DNA: TGTGCCAGCTGTCAGACAGGCCCAGATGGCTACACCTTC; J: TRBJ1-2; V: TRBV25-1; D: NA; size: NA
CDR3: CASSLAGGTPSYEQYF; DNA: TGTGCCAGCAGCTTGGCGGGGGGGACGCCCTCCTACGAGCAGTACTTC; J: TRBJ2-7; V: TRBV5-6; D: TRBD2; size: few
CDR3: CASSLEREQFF; DNA: TGCGCCAGCAGCTTGGAGCGGGAGCAGTTCTTC; J: TRBJ2-1; V: TRBV5-1; D: NA; size: many
CDR3: CASSPMTSGGTQYF; DNA: TGTGCCAGCAGTCCGATGACTAGCGGGGGTACGCAGTATTTT; J: TRBJ2-3; V: TRBV27; D: TRBD2; size: few
CDR3: CASSLSFVTAAYEQYF; DNA: TGTGCCAGCAGTTTATCGTTCGTGACTGCCGCATACGAGCAGTACTTC; J: TRBJ2-7; V: TRBV27; D: NA; size: NA
CDR3: CASSQDPGTGYGYTF; DNA: TGTGCCAGCAGCCAAGACCCCGGGACAGGCTATGGCTACACCTTC; J: TRBJ1-2; V: TRBV3-1; D: TRBD1; size: NA
CDR3: CASSPQETGNTIYF; DNA: TGTGCCAGCAGTCCCCAGGAAACTGGAAACACCATATATTTT; J: TRBJ1-3; V: TRBV12-3/TRBV12-4; D: NA; size: NA
CDR3: CASSRQASAEAFF; DNA: TGTGCCAGCAGTCGCCAGGCGTCAGCTGAAGCTTTCTTT; J: TRBJ1-1; V: TRBV27; D: NA; size: NA
CDR3: CASSYLNGGYTF; DNA: TGTGCCAGCAGCTACCTTAATGGTGGCTACACCTTC; J: TRBJ1-2; V: TRBV5-6; D: NA; size: NA
CDR3: CASSWTWPNTEAFF; DNA: TGTGCCAGCAGTTGGACATGGCCGAACACTGAAGCTTTCTTT; J: TRBJ1-1; V: TRBV27; D: NA; size: NA